This TCR beta chain originates from a study of T cell repertoires in cytomegalovirus infection. Trimming cost V 3 bases and J 1 base, with 9 bases left between them. In germline, CDR1 is DFQATT, CDR2 SNEGSKA (reference sequence). This CDR3 is built from 14 residues. This clonotype was seen a few times. TCRdb analysed the reads with MiXCR anew, one entry per CDR3 protein. The sample carries roughly 500,000 distinct CDR3 sequences, over 9% recorded once. The chain couples TRBV20-1 to TRBJ2-2; the D is unclear. The origin of this receptor is a human donor in good health (CMV status not recorded). Some clones in this sample may be carry-over from other donors' samples. The sample comprised PBMCs. CDR3 sequence (DNA): TGCAGTGCTAGTGGGCGCTTGAACACCGGGGAGCTGTTTTTT. Protein: CSASGRLNTGELFF.